The 12 T cell receptor beta chains given below trace back to one sample, sequenced in a study of T cells in Graves' hyperthyroidism and ophthalmopathy. RNA transcripts were the template for amplifying TCR beta CDR3 regions. TCR CDR3 underwent first-round RT-PCR with the HTBI primer set. TCRdb passed the multiplex PCR reads through MiXCR, listing each CDR3 protein once. Of a few hundred thousand distinct CDR3 sequences in the sample, just under 25% were seen once. Material: blood. All receptors come from a man between 45 and 60 years old with Graves' hyperthyroidism.

In this sample, this clonotype turned up a few times. This chain links TRBV11-2 with TRBJ2-2, with 8 bases matching TRBD2. This CDR3 contains 14 residues. CDR1 is SGHAT, CDR2 FQNNGV, per germline. Losses at the gene ends were 3 bases for V and 7 bases for J; bases not matched to a gene: 4. In DNA form, the CDR3 reads TGTGCCAGCAGCTTTAGCGGGGAGATCGGGGAGCTGTTTTTT. The encoded protein is CASSFSGEIGELFF.

This clonotype was observed at least ten times. The DNA of the CDR3 is TGTGCCAGCAGTTACTCGGGACTTTACGAGCAGTACTTC. The encoded protein is CASSYSGLYEQYF. This chain connects TRBV6-6 to TRBJ2-7, with D maybe TRBD2 (6 bases). V dropped 0 bases and J dropped 4 bases, with 7 bases sitting between them. This CDR3 is built from 13 residues. In germline, CDR1 is MNHNY, CDR2 SVGAGI (reference sequence).

This clonotype appeared a few times. The rearrangement links TRBV24-1 to TRBJ2-3; D remains unclear. The length of the CDR3 is 12 residues. V was shortened by 10 bases and J by 0 bases, with 7 bases between the two germline ends. The germline V gene has CDR1 KGHDR and CDR2 SFDVKD. CDR3 in amino acids: CATEDSTDTQYF. The CDR3 DNA reads TGTGCCACGGAAGATAGCACAGATACGCAGTATTTT.

The V and J genes are TRBV10-3 and TRBJ1-5; TRBD1 matches at 7 bases. V lost 0 bases and J lost 0; bases outside the gene matches: 8. Germline assignment: CDR1 ENHRY and CDR2 SYGVKD. The CDR3 sequence is 18 residues long. CDR3: CAISESWDSTYSNQPQHF. The CDR3 DNA reads TGTGCCATCAGTGAGTCCTGGGACAGTACGTATAGCAATCAGCCCCAGCATTTT.

This clonotype was observed a handful of times. CDR3 sequence (DNA): TGTGCCAGCAACACGGGCCCCCATCAGCCCCAGCATTTT. Translated: CASNTGPHQPQHF. The chain couples TRBV28 to TRBJ1-5; D gene uncertain. The CDR3 spans 13 residues. Trimming shortened V by 7 bases and J by 5 bases, and 12 bases separated the two germline ends. The germline V gene has CDR1 MDHEN and CDR2 SYDVKM. The whole variable domain, filled in from reference TRBV28 and TRBJ1-5, reads DVKVTQSSRYLVKRTGEKVFLECVQDMDHENMFWYRQDPGLGLRLIYFSYDVKMKEKGDIPEGYSVSREKKERFSLILESASTNQTSMYLCASNTGPHQPQHFGDGTRLSIL.

The chain uses TRBV5-1 and TRBJ2-3; D unclear. CDR3 length equals 16 residues. The germline V and J ends were trimmed by 2 bases and 1 base, with 14 bases remaining between them. In germline, CDR1 is SGHRS, CDR2 YFSETQ. CDR3 amino acids: CASSLLSLPGTDTQYF. The CDR3 DNA reads as TGCGCCAGCAGCTTACTGAGCCTACCCGGCACAGATACGCAGTATTTT.

In this sample, this clonotype turned up a few times. The chain has TRBV5-1 and TRBJ1-2; D may be TRBD1 (5 bases). From germline, CDR1 is SGHRS and CDR2 YFSETQ. The CDR3 is made up of 14 amino acids. The V and J ends lost 0 bases and 4 bases respectively, with 10 bases between them. The CDR3 spells CASSLVQGSYGYTF. The CDR3, as DNA: TGCGCCAGCAGCTTGGTGCAGGGAAGCTATGGCTACACCTTC.

The chain employs TRBV2 and TRBJ2-1, with 9 bases aligning to TRBD2. J was trimmed by 9 bases and V by 8 bases; bases with no gene match: 23. Germline V gene sequence: CDR1 SNHLY, CDR2 FYNNEI. The CDR3 runs 18 residues. The CDR3 protein is CASLTSLDSSGAPGEQFF. CDR3 nucleotide sequence: TGTGCCAGCCTGACCTCCCTCGACTCTAGCGGGGCGCCGGGTGAGCAGTTCTTC. The whole variable domain, filled in from reference TRBV2 and TRBJ2-1, reads EPEVTQTPSHQVTQMGQEVILRCVPISNHLYFYWYRQILGQKVEFLVSFYNNEISEKSEIFDDQFSVERPDGSNFTLKIRSTKLEDSAMYFCASLTSLDSSGAPGEQFFGPGTRLTVL.

This clonotype has a handful of counts. The chain joins TRBV29-1 to TRBJ2-7, with 8 bases lining up with TRBD2. V was clipped by 7 bases and J by 1 base; unmatched bases: 12. Looked up from germline, CDR1 is SQVTM and CDR2 is ANQGSEA. The CDR3 runs to 15 residues. The CDR3 here is CSAGGGRSESYEQYF. The CDR3 nucleotides are TGCAGCGCGGGCGGGGGGCGAAGCGAATCCTACGAGCAGTACTTC.

This clonotype was seen a few times. This rearrangement joins TRBV6-6 to TRBJ2-5, with D possibly being TRBD1 (7 bases). CDR1 is MNHNY, CDR2 SVGAGI, per germline (reference sequence). Trimming cost V 2 bases and J 2 bases, with 12 bases left between them. CDR3 size: 15 residues. CDR3 region: CASSYVAGQQETQYF. The CDR3, as DNA: TGTGCCAGCAGTTACGTTGCGGGACAGCAAGAGACCCAGTACTTC.

In its sample, this clonotype was seen a few times. The chain carries TRBV3-1 and TRBJ1-6; D remains ambiguous. V lost 0 bases to trimming and J lost 0 bases, with 9 bases between them. The CDR3 length is 17 residues. Looked up from germline, CDR1 is LGHDT and CDR2 is YNNKEL (reference sequence). The CDR3 coding sequence is TGTGCCAGCAGCCAAGATTCGCAGAGCTCCTATAATTCACCCCTCCACTTT. Amino acids: CASSQDSQSSYNSPLHF.

This clonotype has just a few counts. This chain connects TRBV20-1 to TRBJ2-3; 14 nucleotides agree with TRBD2. CDR3 size: 14 residues. V lost 3 bases, J lost 11 bases, and 7 bases stayed unmatched. In germline, CDR1 is DFQATT, CDR2 SNEGSKA (reference sequence). In DNA, the CDR3 is TGCAGTGCTAGGGGTGGGACTAGCGGGGGCCTGCAGTATTTT. The encoded protein is CSARGGTSGGLQYF.